Listed below are T cell receptor beta chains from one sample, sequenced in a study of cytomegalovirus exposure and HLA in healthy donors. Produced via immunoSEQ multiplex PCR; TCRdb's table is partial and in-frame only. The top ten hold approximately 2% of the sample, which has approximately 88,000 clones, over 75% seen once. The sample comprised PBMCs. Receptors were obtained from a man between 18 and 29 years old in good health and CMV-seronegative. The CDR3 runs from the conserved cysteine through the conserved F or W. The D gene is left open where the match is weak. The size field is filled for only some rows; it gives once, few, many or a size class.

J gene: TRBJ2-5
D gene: TRBD2
V gene: TRBV5-6
clone size: NA
CDR3 protein: CASSLAPAGGRETQYF
CDR3 DNA: TGTGCCAGCAGCTTGGCCCCCGCGGGGGGGCGGGAGACCCAGTACTTC

J gene: TRBJ1-1
D gene: NA
V gene: TRBV7-9
clone size: NA
CDR3 protein: CASSSPAGNTEAFF
CDR3 DNA: TGTGCCAGCAGCTCTCCCGCCGGGAACACTGAAGCTTTCTTT

J gene: TRBJ1-4
D gene: NA
V gene: TRBV5-1
clone size: NA
CDR3 protein: CASRGPDLGKLFF
CDR3 DNA: TGCGCCAGCAGAGGTCCCGACTTGGGAAAACTGTTTTTT

J gene: TRBJ2-2
D gene: NA
V gene: TRBV19
clone size: few
CDR3 protein: CASNLNTGELFF
CDR3 DNA: TGTGCCAGTAACCTAAACACCGGGGAGCTGTTTTTT

J gene: TRBJ1-5
D gene: NA
V gene: TRBV7-8
clone size: NA
CDR3 protein: CASSSTRGVWSNQPQHF
CDR3 DNA: TGTGCCAGCAGCAGTACCAGGGGAGTTTGGAGCAATCAGCCCCAGCATTTT

J gene: TRBJ1-5
D gene: NA
V gene: TRBV6-1
clone size: NA
CDR3 protein: CASTPTGRGNQPQHF
CDR3 DNA: TGTGCCAGCACCCCCACCGGCAGGGGTAATCAGCCCCAGCATTTT

J gene: TRBJ2-7
D gene: TRBD1
V gene: TRBV18
clone size: NA
CDR3 protein: CASSLPGQGYEQYF
CDR3 DNA: TGTGCCAGCTCACTACCGGGACAGGGATACGAGCAGTACTTC

J gene: TRBJ1-1
D gene: NA
V gene: TRBV29-1
clone size: NA
CDR3 protein: CSVVLSGETEAFF
CDR3 DNA: TGCAGCGTTGTTCTGTCGGGAGAAACTGAAGCTTTCTTT

J gene: TRBJ2-3
D gene: NA
V gene: TRBV6-1
clone size: NA
CDR3 protein: CASLRADTQYF
CDR3 DNA: TGTGCCAGCTTGAGGGCAGATACGCAGTATTTT

J gene: TRBJ2-7
D gene: NA
V gene: TRBV25-1
clone size: NA
CDR3 protein: CASREPGGGGGSYEQYF
CDR3 DNA: TGTGCCAGCAGGGAGCCCGGCGGGGGCGGGGGCTCCTACGAGCAGTACTTC

J gene: TRBJ1-4
D gene: NA
V gene: TRBV7-9
clone size: few
CDR3 protein: CASSMRGRGSQHEKLFF
CDR3 DNA: TGTGCCAGCAGCATGCGGGGGAGAGGGAGCCAGCATGAAAAACTGTTTTTT

J gene: TRBJ1-2
D gene: NA
V gene: TRBV10-3
clone size: NA
CDR3 protein: CAISEPGQGYGTMGYTF
CDR3 DNA: TGTGCCATCAGTGAGCCGGGGCAGGGGTACGGTACCATGGGCTACACCTTC

J gene: TRBJ1-1
D gene: TRBD1
V gene: TRBV29-1
clone size: NA
CDR3 protein: CSVARGDRSFYTEAFF
CDR3 DNA: TGCAGCGTGGCACGTGGGGACAGGAGCTTCTACACTGAAGCTTTCTTT

J gene: TRBJ2-1
D gene: NA
V gene: TRBV6-5
clone size: NA
CDR3 protein: CASSYAVKPSFFEQFF
CDR3 DNA: TGTGCCAGCAGTTACGCGGTGAAGCCATCCTTCTTTGAGCAGTTCTTC

J gene: TRBJ2-7
D gene: TRBD2
V gene: TRBV2
clone size: NA
CDR3 protein: CASRAGGPYEQYF
CDR3 DNA: TGTGCCAGCAGGGCGGGGGGGCCCTACGAGCAGTACTTC

J gene: TRBJ1-2
D gene: NA
V gene: TRBV2
clone size: once
CDR3 protein: CASRGDFFGGRGYGYTF
CDR3 DNA: TGTGCCAGCAGAGGGGACTTTTTCGGGGGGCGCGGCTATGGCTACACCTTC

J gene: TRBJ1-1
D gene: TRBD1
V gene: TRBV5-1
clone size: NA
CDR3 protein: CASSRDRLNTEAFF
CDR3 DNA: TGCGCCAGCAGCCGGGACAGACTGAACACTGAAGCTTTCTTT

J gene: TRBJ1-1
D gene: NA
V gene: TRBV5-1
clone size: NA
CDR3 protein: CASSSEGGGTEAFF
CDR3 DNA: TGCGCCAGCAGCTCGGAAGGGGGTGGGACTGAAGCTTTCTTT

J gene: TRBJ1-5
D gene: NA
V gene: TRBV5-6
clone size: few
CDR3 protein: CASSLGGLGNQPQHF
CDR3 DNA: TGTGCCAGCAGCTTGGGAGGGTTAGGCAATCAGCCCCAGCATTTT

J gene: TRBJ2-2
D gene: NA
V gene: TRBV9
clone size: few
CDR3 protein: CASSVAGELFF
CDR3 DNA: TGTGCCAGCAGCGTAGCAGGGGAGCTGTTTTTT

J gene: TRBJ2-3
D gene: TRBD2
V gene: TRBV11-2
clone size: NA
CDR3 protein: CASSLFGGGDHLSQYF
CDR3 DNA: TGTGCCAGCAGCTTGTTTGGCGGGGGAGACCACCTTTCGCAGTATTTT

J gene: TRBJ2-7
D gene: TRBD1
V gene: TRBV27
clone size: NA
CDR3 protein: CASSPGQAYEQYF
CDR3 DNA: TGTGCCAGCAGTCCGGGACAGGCCTACGAGCAGTACTTC

J gene: TRBJ1-6
D gene: NA
V gene: TRBV5-1
clone size: NA
CDR3 protein: CASSLSRLNSPLHF
CDR3 DNA: TGCGCCAGCAGCTTGTCGCGGCTTAATTCACCCCTCCACTTT

J gene: TRBJ1-1
D gene: TRBD1
V gene: TRBV6-5
clone size: NA
CDR3 protein: CASTTRTGGRTEAFF
CDR3 DNA: TGTGCCAGCACCACCCGGACAGGGGGTAGGACTGAAGCTTTCTTT

J gene: TRBJ2-2
D gene: TRBD1
V gene: TRBV2
clone size: NA
CDR3 protein: CASSGQGADTGELFF
CDR3 DNA: TGTGCCAGCAGTGGCCAGGGGGCTGACACCGGGGAGCTGTTTTTT

J gene: TRBJ2-7
D gene: TRBD2
V gene: TRBV9
clone size: NA
CDR3 protein: CASSGLAGGYEQYF
CDR3 DNA: TGTGCCAGCAGCGGACTAGCGGGGGGCTACGAGCAGTACTTC

J gene: TRBJ2-5
D gene: TRBD2
V gene: TRBV7-2
clone size: NA
CDR3 protein: CASSSKWTSGGGGQETQYF
CDR3 DNA: TGTGCCAGCAGTTCGAAGTGGACTAGCGGGGGGGGCGGCCAAGAGACCCAGTACTTC

J gene: TRBJ2-5
D gene: TRBD2
V gene: TRBV30
clone size: NA
CDR3 protein: CAWSGGLARETQYF
CDR3 DNA: TGTGCCTGGAGTGGGGGACTAGCAAGGGAGACCCAGTACTTC

J gene: TRBJ2-7
D gene: NA
V gene: TRBV6-1
clone size: once
CDR3 protein: CASSFRDLGEQYF
CDR3 DNA: TGTGCCAGCAGCTTCCGGGATTTGGGAGAGCAGTACTTC

J gene: TRBJ1-6
D gene: NA
V gene: TRBV2
clone size: few
CDR3 protein: CASSVAGAMGSPLHF
CDR3 DNA: TGTGCCAGCAGTGTGGCAGGGGCAATGGGTTCACCCCTCCACTTT

J gene: TRBJ2-1
D gene: NA
V gene: TRBV7-9
clone size: NA
CDR3 protein: CASSSSGVSYNEQFF
CDR3 DNA: TGTGCCAGCAGCTCATCGGGGGTCTCCTACAATGAGCAGTTCTTC

J gene: TRBJ1-5
D gene: NA
V gene: TRBV11-2
clone size: NA
CDR3 protein: CASSLGGNHQPQHF
CDR3 DNA: TGTGCCAGCAGCTTAGGAGGGAACCATCAGCCCCAGCATTTT

J gene: TRBJ2-7
D gene: TRBD1
V gene: TRBV5-1
clone size: few
CDR3 protein: CASSLASGGFYEQYF
CDR3 DNA: TGCGCCAGCAGCTTGGCGTCAGGGGGCTTCTACGAGCAGTACTTC

J gene: TRBJ2-3
D gene: NA
V gene: TRBV19
clone size: NA
CDR3 protein: CASSPRTDTQYF
CDR3 DNA: TGTGCCAGTAGTCCTCGGACAGATACGCAGTATTTT

J gene: TRBJ1-1
D gene: NA
V gene: TRBV6-1
clone size: NA
CDR3 protein: CASWTSVTEAFF
CDR3 DNA: TGTGCCAGCTGGACATCTGTCACTGAAGCTTTCTTT

J gene: TRBJ1-1
D gene: TRBD1
V gene: TRBV19
clone size: NA
CDR3 protein: CATPLGGYTEAFF
CDR3 DNA: TGTGCCACCCCACTAGGGGGCTACACTGAAGCTTTCTTT

J gene: TRBJ1-5
D gene: NA
V gene: TRBV5-6
clone size: NA
CDR3 protein: CASSSRGFQPQHF
CDR3 DNA: TGTGCCAGCAGCTCCCGGGGATTTCAGCCCCAGCATTTT

J gene: TRBJ1-4
D gene: NA
V gene: TRBV6-1
clone size: NA
CDR3 protein: CASSENTYGKLFF
CDR3 DNA: TGTGCCAGCAGTGAAAATACTTACGGAAAACTGTTTTTT

J gene: TRBJ2-3
D gene: TRBD1
V gene: TRBV2
clone size: NA
CDR3 protein: CASSAVTGASTDTQYF
CDR3 DNA: TGTGCCAGCAGCGCCGTTACAGGGGCTAGCACAGATACGCAGTATTTT

J gene: TRBJ2-7
D gene: NA
V gene: TRBV18
clone size: NA
CDR3 protein: CASSPPAGVTYEQYF
CDR3 DNA: TGTGCCAGCTCACCCCCGGCCGGGGTTACCTACGAGCAGTACTTC

J gene: TRBJ2-7
D gene: TRBD1
V gene: TRBV10-3
clone size: NA
CDR3 protein: CAISETGGSYEQYF
CDR3 DNA: TGTGCCATCAGTGAGACAGGGGGGTCCTACGAGCAGTACTTC

J gene: TRBJ1-6
D gene: NA
V gene: TRBV11-3
clone size: few
CDR3 protein: CASSFAGNSPLHF
CDR3 DNA: TGTGCCAGCAGCTTTGCCGGGAATTCACCCCTCCACTTT

J gene: TRBJ2-3
D gene: NA
V gene: TRBV9
clone size: NA
CDR3 protein: CASSARGGAPDTQYF
CDR3 DNA: TGTGCCAGCAGCGCAAGGGGGGGGGCCCCAGATACGCAGTATTTT

J gene: TRBJ1-4
D gene: TRBD1
V gene: TRBV7-9
clone size: NA
CDR3 protein: CASSRDRGGEKLFF
CDR3 DNA: TGTGCCAGCAGTCGGGACAGGGGTGGGGAAAAACTGTTTTTT

J gene: TRBJ2-1
D gene: TRBD2
V gene: TRBV6-5
clone size: NA
CDR3 protein: CASSSAGGYPNNEQFF
CDR3 DNA: TGTGCCAGCAGTTCAGCGGGGGGCTATCCTAACAATGAGCAGTTCTTC

J gene: TRBJ2-3
D gene: NA
V gene: TRBV16
clone size: NA
CDR3 protein: CASSPSEATDTQYF
CDR3 DNA: TGTGCCAGCAGCCCGAGTGAGGCCACAGATACGCAGTATTTT

J gene: TRBJ1-1
D gene: NA
V gene: TRBV2
clone size: NA
CDR3 protein: CASSPDLNTEAFF
CDR3 DNA: TGTGCCAGCAGTCCAGATCTGAACACTGAAGCTTTCTTT

J gene: TRBJ1-1
D gene: NA
V gene: TRBV29-1
clone size: NA
CDR3 protein: CSVRVGVGGTEAFF
CDR3 DNA: TGCAGCGTTCGAGTCGGGGTAGGGGGCACTGAAGCTTTCTTT